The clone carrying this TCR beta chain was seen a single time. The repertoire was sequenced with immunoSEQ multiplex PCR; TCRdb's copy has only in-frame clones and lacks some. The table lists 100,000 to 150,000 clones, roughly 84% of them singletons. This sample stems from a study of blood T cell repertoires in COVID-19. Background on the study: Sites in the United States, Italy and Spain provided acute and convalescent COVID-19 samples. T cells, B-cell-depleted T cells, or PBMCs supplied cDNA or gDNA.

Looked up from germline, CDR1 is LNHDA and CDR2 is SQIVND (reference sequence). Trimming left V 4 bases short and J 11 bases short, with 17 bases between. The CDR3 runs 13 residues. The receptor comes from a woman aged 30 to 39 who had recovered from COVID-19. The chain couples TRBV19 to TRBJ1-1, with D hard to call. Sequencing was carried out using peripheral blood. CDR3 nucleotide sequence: TGTGCCAGTAGTACGCGGGGAGGAACGTCGGCTTTCTTT. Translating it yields CASSTRGGTSAFF.